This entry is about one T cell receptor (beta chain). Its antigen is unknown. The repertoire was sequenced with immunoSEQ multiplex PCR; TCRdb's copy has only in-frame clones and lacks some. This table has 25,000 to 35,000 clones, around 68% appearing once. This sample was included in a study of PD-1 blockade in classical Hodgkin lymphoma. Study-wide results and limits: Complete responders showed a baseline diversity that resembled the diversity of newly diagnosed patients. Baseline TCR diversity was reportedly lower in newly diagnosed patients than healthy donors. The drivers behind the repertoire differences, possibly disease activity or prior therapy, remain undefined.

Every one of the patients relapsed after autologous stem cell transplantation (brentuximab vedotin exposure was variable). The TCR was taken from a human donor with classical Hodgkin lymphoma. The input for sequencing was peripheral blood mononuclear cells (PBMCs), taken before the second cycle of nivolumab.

The CDR3 coding sequence is TGTGCCAGCAGCTTGGCTGCTGGGTCCCACACTGGAAACACCATATATTTT. Amino acids: CASSLAAGSHTGNTIYF. The chain combines TRBV7-6 with TRBJ1-3; D gene unclear. This CDR3 has 17 amino acids. The germline V gene encodes CDR1 SGHVS and CDR2 FNYEAQ. V lost 3 bases to trimming and J lost 2 bases, with 17 bases between them. Full variable domain (remainder filled in from reference TRBV7-6 and TRBJ1-3): GAGVSQSPRYKVTKRGQDVALRCDPISGHVSLYWYRQALGQGPEFLTYFNYEAQQDKSGLPNDRFSAERPEGSISTLTIQRTEQRDSAMYRCASSLAAGSHTGNTIYFGEGSWLTVV.